This is a list of T cell receptor beta chains from one sample in a study of T-cell reconstitution after alpha-beta-depleted transplantation in children. TCRdb re-derived calls from the PCR reads in MiXCR, one entry per CDR3 protein. The sample records 350,000 to 500,000 distinct CDR3 sequences, roughly 44% being singletons. The specimen comprised PBMCs, sampled before TCRalphabeta/CD19-depleted stem cell transplant. These receptors were taken from a girl aged 2-15 years with aplastic anemia, due to receive a stem cell transplant. Each CDR3 is given with its conserved first and last residue. D genes are given only for firm matches. Clone size is given for some rows only: seen once, a few or many times, or a class if the clone is expanded.

clone_size j_call d_call v_call cdr3_aa cdr3_nt
. TRBJ2-1 . TRBV25-1 CASSETLARDNEQFF TGTGCCAGCAGTGAAACTCTAGCGAGGGACAATGAGCAGTTCTTC
few TRBJ2-1 TRBD2 TRBV4-3 CASSPDWGGLAGGNEQFF TGCGCCAGCAGCCCGGATTGGGGCGGCCTAGCGGGAGGAAATGAGCAGTTCTTC
. TRBJ2-3 . TRBV6-4 CASARDWSTDTQYF TGTGCCAGCGCTAGGGACTGGAGCACAGATACGCAGTATTTT
. TRBJ2-5 TRBD1 TRBV28 CASTQPGDRGGETQYF TGTGCCAGCACCCAACCTGGGGACAGGGGGGGAGAGACCCAGTACTTC
many TRBJ2-2 . TRBV12-3/TRBV12-4 CASRGTLNTGELFF TGTGCCAGCAGAGGGACATTGAACACCGGGGAGCTGTTTTTT
. TRBJ1-5 TRBD1 TRBV7-3 CASSSDRGAKVWPQHF TGTGCCAGCAGCTCAGACAGGGGCGCTAAGGTTTGGCCCCAGCATTTT
. TRBJ2-2 . TRBV28 CASSPRSPSPRELFF TGTGCCAGCAGTCCTCGGAGCCCTTCGCCCCGGGAGCTGTTTTTT
. TRBJ2-3 TRBD2 TRBV15 CATGSGGAPDTQYF TGTGCCACCGGTAGCGGGGGGGCCCCAGATACGCAGTATTTT
. TRBJ1-6 . TRBV12-3/TRBV12-4 CASSLDLGGPLHF TGTGCCAGCAGTTTAGATCTGGGTGGCCCCCTCCACTTT
few TRBJ1-6 . TRBV9 CASGPPGGFGSYNSPLHF TGTGCCAGCGGGCCTCCCGGTGGCTTCGGCTCCTATAATTCACCCCTCCACTTT
. TRBJ2-3 . TRBV20-1 CSGRAYRVFTDTQYF TGCAGTGGCCGGGCCTACAGGGTTTTTACAGATACGCAGTATTTT
many TRBJ2-7 . TRBV14 CASSQHFGQSSYEQYF TGTGCCAGCAGCCAACACTTCGGCCAGTCCTCCTACGAGCAGTACTTC
. TRBJ2-6 TRBD1 TRBV28 CASSIQGAGANVLTF TGTGCCAGCAGTATTCAGGGGGCTGGGGCCAACGTCCTGACTTTC
. TRBJ2-1 TRBD2 TRBV3-1 CASCWRGLAVRAGDNEQFF TGTGCCAGCTGTTGGCGAGGACTAGCGGTCCGAGCGGGCGACAATGAGCAGTTCTTC
many TRBJ1-5 . TRBV12-3/TRBV12-4 CASSFGAAQPQHF TGTGCCAGCAGTTTCGGGGCTGCTCAGCCCCAGCATTTT
few TRBJ2-3 TRBD2 TRBV28 CASSFGLDTDTQYF TGTGCCAGCAGTTTCGGACTAGATACAGATACGCAGTATTTT
. TRBJ2-2 . TRBV15 CATSRVMSGGELFF TGTGCCACCAGCAGAGTGATGTCGGGAGGGGAGCTGTTTTTT
many TRBJ2-7 . TRBV7-6 CASSPTASSYEQYF TGTGCCAGCAGCCCGACAGCGAGCTCCTACGAGCAGTACTTC
. TRBJ2-1 TRBD2 TRBV15 CSTSRELAEGNEQFF TGTTCCACCAGCAGAGAGCTAGCGGAAGGGAATGAGCAGTTCTTC
many TRBJ2-2 . TRBV6-1 CASSRGPDTGELFF TGTGCCAGCAGTCGTGGACCCGACACCGGGGAGCTGTTTTTT
. TRBJ1-2 . TRBV11-1 CASSLRPSAKPSYGYTF TGTGCCAGCAGCTTAAGGCCGTCAGCGAAACCTTCCTATGGCTACACCTTC
. TRBJ2-2 . TRBV6-5 CASSYELNTGELFF TGTGCCAGCAGTTATGAGCTGAACACCGGGGAGCTGTTTTTT
many TRBJ2-1 . TRBV12-3/TRBV12-4 CASRGVVEAYNEQFF TGTGCCAGCAGGGGGGTGGTGGAGGCCTACAATGAGCAGTTCTTC
many TRBJ2-2 TRBD2 TRBV12-3/TRBV12-4 CASSFSGKNTGELFF TGTGCCAGCAGTTTTAGCGGGAAGAACACCGGGGAGCTGTTTTTT
. TRBJ2-7 . TRBV6-5 CASSYRPSLGEQYF TGTGCCAGCAGTTACAGACCGTCCTTGGGGGAGCAGTACTTC
few TRBJ2-7 . TRBV6-5 CASSYSNGEQYF TGTGCCAGCAGTTACTCGAATGGGGAGCAGTACTTC
. TRBJ1-6 . TRBV27 CASSLSRSSYNSPLHF TGTGCCAGCAGTTTATCTCGGAGCTCCTATAATTCACCCCTCCACTTT
. TRBJ1-1 TRBD1 TRBV20-1 CSAGQGAMAFF TGCAGTGCGGGACAGGGGGCGATGGCTTTCTTT
. TRBJ2-5 . TRBV12-3/TRBV12-4 CASSPRPIETQYF TGTGCCAGCAGTCCCAGGCCCATAGAGACCCAGTACTTC
few TRBJ1-1 TRBD1 TRBV7-9 CASSFPRDRGLVTEAFF TGTGCCAGCAGCTTCCCCCGGGACAGGGGGTTGGTCACTGAAGCTTTCTTT
many TRBJ1-2 TRBD1 TRBV9 CASSAQGGIPYGYTF TGTGCCAGCAGCGCACAGGGGGGAATCCCCTATGGCTACACCTTC
. TRBJ1-1 . TRBV30 CAWTRGRGRNTEAFF TGTGCCTGGACCCGGGGGAGGGGACGGAACACTGAAGCTTTCTTT
few TRBJ1-4 TRBD1 TRBV20-1 CSAPAPGQGIGGSEKLFF TGCAGTGCCCCGGCCCCCGGACAGGGAATCGGGGGTAGTGAAAAACTGTTTTTT
. TRBJ2-7 . TRBV5-1 CASPRAPSYEQYF TGCGCCAGCCCGAGAGCCCCGTCCTACGAGCAGTACTTC
. TRBJ1-3 . TRBV12-3/TRBV12-4 CASSFGVGNTIYF TGTGCCAGCAGTTTTGGGGTTGGAAACACCATATATTTT
. TRBJ2-2 TRBD1 TRBV7-6 CASSPRDRGYAGELFF TGTGCCAGCAGCCCCCGGGACAGGGGTTACGCCGGGGAGCTGTTTTTT